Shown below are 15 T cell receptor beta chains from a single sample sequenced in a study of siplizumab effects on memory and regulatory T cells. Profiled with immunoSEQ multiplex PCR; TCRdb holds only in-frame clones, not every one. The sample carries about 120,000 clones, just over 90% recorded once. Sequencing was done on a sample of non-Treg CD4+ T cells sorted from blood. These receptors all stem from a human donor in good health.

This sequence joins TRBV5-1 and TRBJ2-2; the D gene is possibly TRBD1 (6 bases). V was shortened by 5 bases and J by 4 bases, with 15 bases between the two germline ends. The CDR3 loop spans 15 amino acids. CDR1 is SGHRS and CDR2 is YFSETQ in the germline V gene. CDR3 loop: CASSGQGTVTGELFF. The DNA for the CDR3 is TGCGCCAGCAGTGGCCAGGGGACGGTCACCGGGGAGCTGTTTTTT. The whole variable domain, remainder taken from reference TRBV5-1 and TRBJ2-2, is KAGVTQTPRYLIKTRGQQVTLSCSPISGHRSVSWYQQTPGQGLQFLFEYFSETQRNKGNFPGRFSGRQFSNSRSEMNVSTLELGDSALYLCASSGQGTVTGELFFGEGSRLTVL.

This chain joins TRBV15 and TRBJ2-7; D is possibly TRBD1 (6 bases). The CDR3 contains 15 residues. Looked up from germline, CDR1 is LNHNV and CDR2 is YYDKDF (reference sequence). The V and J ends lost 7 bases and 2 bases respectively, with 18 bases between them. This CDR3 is CATKLSGTRAYEQYF. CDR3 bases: TGTGCCACCAAACTATCGGGGACAAGAGCCTACGAGCAGTACTTC.

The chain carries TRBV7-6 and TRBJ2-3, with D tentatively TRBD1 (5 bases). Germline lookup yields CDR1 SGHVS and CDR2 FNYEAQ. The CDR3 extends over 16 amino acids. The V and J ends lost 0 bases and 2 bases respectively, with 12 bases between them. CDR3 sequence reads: CASSLAQGLLTDTQYF. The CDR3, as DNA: TGTGCCAGCAGCTTAGCTCAGGGATTACTCACAGATACGCAGTATTTT.

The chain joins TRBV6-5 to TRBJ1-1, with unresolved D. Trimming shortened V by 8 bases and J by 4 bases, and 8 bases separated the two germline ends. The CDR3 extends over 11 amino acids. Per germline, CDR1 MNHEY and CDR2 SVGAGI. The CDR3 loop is CASSMGTEAFF. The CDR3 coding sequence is TGTGCCAGCTCGATGGGCACTGAAGCTTTCTTT.

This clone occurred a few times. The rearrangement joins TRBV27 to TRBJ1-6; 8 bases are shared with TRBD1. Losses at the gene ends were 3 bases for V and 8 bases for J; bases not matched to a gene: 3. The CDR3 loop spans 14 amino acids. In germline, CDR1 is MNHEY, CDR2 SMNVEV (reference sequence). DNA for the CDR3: TGTGCCAGCAGTTTCCGGGACAGGTATTCACCCCTCCACTTT. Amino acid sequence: CASSFRDRYSPLHF.

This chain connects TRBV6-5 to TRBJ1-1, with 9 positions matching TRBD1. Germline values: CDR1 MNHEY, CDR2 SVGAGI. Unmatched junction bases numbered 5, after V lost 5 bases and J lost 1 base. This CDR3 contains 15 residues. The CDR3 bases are TGTGCCAGCAGTCCATCGGGACAGGGGAACACTGAAGCTTTCTTT. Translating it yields CASSPSGQGNTEAFF.

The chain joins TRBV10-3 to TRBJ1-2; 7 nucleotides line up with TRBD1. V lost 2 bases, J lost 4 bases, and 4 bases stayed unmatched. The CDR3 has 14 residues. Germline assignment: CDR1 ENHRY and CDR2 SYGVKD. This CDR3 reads CAISEKGAGYGYTF. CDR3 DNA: TGTGCCATCAGTGAGAAGGGGGCTGGCTATGGCTACACCTTC.

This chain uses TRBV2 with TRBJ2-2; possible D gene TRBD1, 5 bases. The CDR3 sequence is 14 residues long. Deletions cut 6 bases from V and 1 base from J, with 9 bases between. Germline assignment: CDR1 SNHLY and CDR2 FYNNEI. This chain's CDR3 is CASRGPENTGELFF. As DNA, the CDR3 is TGTGCCAGCAGGGGGCCGGAGAACACCGGGGAGCTGTTTTTT.

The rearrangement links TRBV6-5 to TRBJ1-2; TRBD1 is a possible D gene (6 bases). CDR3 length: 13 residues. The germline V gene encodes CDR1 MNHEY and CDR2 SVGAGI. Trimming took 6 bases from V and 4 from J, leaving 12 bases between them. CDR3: CASRKQGIYGYTF. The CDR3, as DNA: TGTGCCAGCAGGAAACAGGGTATCTATGGCTACACCTTC.

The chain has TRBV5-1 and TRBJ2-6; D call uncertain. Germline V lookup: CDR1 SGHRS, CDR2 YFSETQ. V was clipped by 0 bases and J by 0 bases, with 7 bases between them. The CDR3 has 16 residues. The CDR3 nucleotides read TGCGCCAGCAGCTTGGACGTAAACTCTGGGGCCAACGTCCTGACTTTC. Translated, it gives CASSLDVNSGANVLTF.

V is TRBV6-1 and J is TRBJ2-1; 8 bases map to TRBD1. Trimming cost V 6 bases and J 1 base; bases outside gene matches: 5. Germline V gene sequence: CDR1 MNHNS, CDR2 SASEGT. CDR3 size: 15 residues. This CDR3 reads CASRTGTGSYNEQFF. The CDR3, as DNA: TGTGCCAGCAGGACCGGGACAGGATCCTACAATGAGCAGTTCTTC.

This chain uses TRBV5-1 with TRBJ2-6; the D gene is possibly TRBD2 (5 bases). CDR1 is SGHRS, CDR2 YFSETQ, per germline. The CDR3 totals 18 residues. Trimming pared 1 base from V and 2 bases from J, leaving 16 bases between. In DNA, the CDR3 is TGCGCCAGCAGCTTGCCCCGACTGGACTCAACTGGGGCCAACGTCCTGACTTTC. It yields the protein CASSLPRLDSTGANVLTF.

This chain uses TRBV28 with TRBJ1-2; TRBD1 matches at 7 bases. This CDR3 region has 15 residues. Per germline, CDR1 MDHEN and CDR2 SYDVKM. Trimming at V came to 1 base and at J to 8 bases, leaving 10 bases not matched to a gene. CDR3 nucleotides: TGTGCCAGCAGTTTATCGGGACAGACCCTCTTGGGCTACACCTTC. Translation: CASSLSGQTLLGYTF.

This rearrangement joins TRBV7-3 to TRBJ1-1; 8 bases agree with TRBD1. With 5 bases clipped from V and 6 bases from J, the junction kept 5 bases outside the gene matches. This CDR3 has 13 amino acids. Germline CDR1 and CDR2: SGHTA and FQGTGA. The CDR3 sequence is CASSLGQGSEAFF. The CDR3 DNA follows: TGTGCCAGCAGCCTAGGACAGGGCTCTGAAGCTTTCTTT. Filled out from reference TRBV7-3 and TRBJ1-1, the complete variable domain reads GAGVSQTPSNKVTEKGKYVELRCDPISGHTALYWYRQSLGQGPEFLIYFQGTGAADDSGLPNDRFFAVRPEGSVSTLKIQRTERGDSAVYLCASSLGQGSEAFFGQGTRLTVV.

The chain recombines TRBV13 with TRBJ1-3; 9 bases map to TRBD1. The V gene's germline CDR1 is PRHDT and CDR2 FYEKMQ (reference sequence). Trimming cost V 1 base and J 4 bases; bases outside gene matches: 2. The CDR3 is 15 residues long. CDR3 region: CASSLDRGLGNTIYF. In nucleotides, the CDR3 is TGTGCCAGCAGCTTAGACAGGGGGCTGGGAAACACCATATATTTT. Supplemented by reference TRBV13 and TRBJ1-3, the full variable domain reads AAGVIQSPRHLIKEKRETATLKCYPIPRHDTVYWYQQGPGQDPQFLISFYEKMQSDKGSIPDRFSAQQFSDYHSELNMSSLELGDSALYFCASSLDRGLGNTIYFGEGSWLTVV.